This T cell receptor beta chain was found in a study of cytomegalovirus exposure and HLA in healthy donors. Study observations and caveats: Most TCR sequences showed up rarely, but some public TCRs showed up in many donors. Specificity for CMV antigens was confirmed in vitro for a few of the CMV-associated chains. The study put some 160 TCR beta chains on its list as cytomegalovirus-associated.

Looked up from germline, CDR1 is MNHEY and CDR2 is SMNVEV (reference sequence). The CDR3 totals 15 residues. Trimming stripped 11 bases from V and 4 bases from J, with 20 bases between. The donors formed part of the approximately 130-subject validation cohort, distinct from the roughly 640-subject first cohort. Method: immunoSEQ multiplex PCR; TCRdb's copy keeps in-frame clones and lacks some. Of 100,000 to 150,000 clones in the sample, around 92% are singletons; the top ten hold about 3.7%. Points on this clone: Its specificity is not known.

The clonotype comes from a man younger than 40 in good health and CMV-seronegative. V gene TRBV27 combines with J gene TRBJ2-2; D might be TRBD1 (6 bases). Sequencing was performed on PBMCs. CDR3 region: CAGQRFPPSTGELFF. The CDR3 region has the DNA TGTGCCGGACAGAGATTCCCGCCGAGCACCGGGGAGCTGTTTTTT.